This T cell receptor beta chain was captured by sequencing in a study of T-cell reconstitution after alpha-beta-depleted transplantation in children. Study observations and caveats: At one year after transplant, newly produced T cells mostly accounted for T-cell counts and diversity. Surviving thymic progenitors and recipient T cells were the source of high TCRbeta diversity at day 60 in some patients. As was reported, about two months after transplant, alpha-beta T cells came from several hundred expanded graft clones.

This sample's TCRbeta library carried unique molecular identifier barcodes. TCRdb reprocessed the PCR reads with MiXCR, giving one entry per CDR3 protein. The profile shows about 210,000 distinct CDR3 sequences, about a sixth of them singletons. About this clonotype: Its antigen is not known.

V was pared by 4 bases and J by 7 bases, with 7 bases of the junction left unmatched. The CDR3 spans 14 residues. The sequence came from a male patient aged 2-9 years who had a stem cell transplant for acute lymphoblastic leukemia, so the T cells may come from the graft donor. J is TRBJ1-3 and V is TRBV12-3 or TRBV12-4; TRBD1 aligns across 7 bases. The sequences come from PBMCs, mostly from graft donor cells, collected 360 days after TCRalphabeta/CD19-depleted stem cell transplant. The CDR3 here is CASSSRDSFNTIYF. In nucleotides, the CDR3 is TGTGCCAGCAGTTCCCGGGACAGCTTTAACACCATATATTTT.